The sequence of this T cell receptor (beta chain) was determined in a study of cytomegalovirus exposure and HLA in healthy donors. This clone was recorded once. 13 Jbeta primers and 60 Vbeta primers were used for the PCR. Data came from immunoSEQ multiplex PCR; TCRdb stores just in-frame clones and leaves some out. The sample consists of about 180,000 clones, 70% to 85% of them appearing once. The source material was PBMCs. The clonotype originates from a young man in good health and CMV-seronegative.

CDR3 sequence: CAWTSGTAAYEQYF. The CDR3, as DNA: TGTGCCTGGACCTCTGGGACAGCAGCCTACGAGCAGTACTTC. This chain uses TRBV30 with TRBJ2-7; 7 nucleotides match TRBD1. From germline, CDR1 is GTSNPN and CDR2 SVGIG (reference sequence). Trimming took 4 bases from V and 2 from J; bases not matched to a gene: 8. CDR3 length: 14 residues.